This T cell receptor beta chain was recorded in a study of T cell responses to AZD1222 COVID-19 vaccine. Study observations and caveats: Researchers took repertoire samples only after the peak T cell response had come. Compared with day 0, the breadth and depth of the Spike-specific TCR repertoire rose significantly after two doses of AZD1222. Among the donors, most were white British and more were female, and clonal diversity was possibly underestimated.

About this clone: Its antigen is as yet unknown.

This CDR3 has 15 amino acids. Per the germline V gene, CDR1 is SGHTA and CDR2 is FQGNSA. Trimming at V came to 3 bases and at J to 10 bases, leaving 12 bases not matched to a gene. Some clones are missing from TCRdb's copy, which holds only in-frame ones; the method was immunoSEQ multiplex PCR. In the table there are around 31,000 clones, more than 85% of which are singletons. Sample: peripheral blood, taken on day 0 of AZD1222 vaccination. The clonotype comes from an adult in good health. The chain is built from TRBV7-2 and TRBJ2-3; 8 nucleotides line up with TRBD2. The CDR3 DNA reads TGTGCCAGCAGCTTCAGCGGGGGCCGCCCGGGTGCGCAGTATTTT. Amino acid sequence: CASSFSGGRPGAQYF.